This entry lists 22 T cell receptor beta chains sequenced from one sample in a study of vaccination effects on CD4 cells after COVID-19. Sequenced by immunoSEQ multiplex PCR; TCRdb stores in-frame clones only, minus some. The sample holds 71,000 or so clones, approximately 70% seen once. Ahead of sequencing, the ViraFEST assay grew antigen-specific CD4+ T cells using viral peptide pools. Cultured cells yielded isolated CD4+ T cells after less than 11 days. Prior SARS-CoV-2 infection was absent in the vaccine recipients, as shown by negative nucleocapsid antibodies. These receptors' antigens are unknown. This specimen consisted of CD4+ T cells from PBMCs cultured with HCoV-OC43 spike peptides, obtained before COVID-19 vaccination. Subset denoted: HCoV-OC43 spike overlapping peptide pool stimulation. The receptors here all came from a human donor who received a COVID-19 vaccine.

A note on this clone: The junction does not match germline at one end; this may be a read error. The J gene is TRBJ1-1, the V gene TRBV5-1; D is undetermined. Germline-derived CDR1 and CDR2 are SGHRS and YFSETQ. The length of the CDR3 is 14 residues. Written as DNA, the CDR3 is TGCGCCAGCAGATTGGCACGGGTGAACACTGAAGCTTTCTTT. This sequence encodes CASRLARVNTEAFF.

The table lists this clone with a few counts. The chain uses TRBV29-1 and TRBJ2-1; TRBD2 matches at 14 bases. Losses at the gene ends were 7 bases for V and 2 bases for J; bases not matched to a gene: 4. The germline gives CDR1 SQVTM, CDR2 ANQGSEA. The length of the CDR3 is 15 residues. CDR3 nucleotides: TGCAGCGGGGGACTAGCGGGGGCCACCTACAATGAGCAGTTCTTC. Translated, it gives CSGGLAGATYNEQFF.

This clone was seen a single time. This CDR3 reads CASSLRGGTGGHNEQFF. As DNA, the CDR3 is TGTGCCAGCAGTCTCCGGGGGGGGACAGGGGGCCACAATGAGCAGTTCTTC. The V and J genes are TRBV6-6 and TRBJ2-1; 12 bases are shared with TRBD1. The germline V gene encodes CDR1 MNHNY and CDR2 SVGAGI (reference sequence). This CDR3 has 17 residues. The trim removed 5 bases at V and 5 bases at J, leaving 10 bases unmatched.

The chain has TRBV9 and TRBJ1-3; TRBD1 aligns across 7 bases. V dropped 4 bases and J dropped 0; count of bases not matched to a gene: 10. The germline V gene encodes CDR1 SGDLS and CDR2 YYNGEE. This CDR3 contains 17 residues. In DNA form, the CDR3 reads TGTGCCAGCAGCCTGGAAGGTGACAGGGTCTCTGGAAACACCATATATTTT. This sequence encodes CASSLEGDRVSGNTIYF.

The chain couples TRBV28 to TRBJ2-3, with 10 bases fitting TRBD2. The germline V gene encodes CDR1 MDHEN and CDR2 SYDVKM. Unmatched junction bases numbered 3, after V lost 11 bases and J lost 1 base. The CDR3 spans 13 residues. CDR3 sequence: CAGGLAGTDTQYF. CDR3 DNA sequence: TGTGCCGGAGGACTAGCGGGCACAGATACGCAGTATTTT.

V and J are TRBV2 and TRBJ2-1; D possibly corresponds to TRBD1 (6 bases). This CDR3 region has 15 residues. V lost 10 bases to trimming and J lost 0 bases, with 16 bases between them. Germline V gene data show CDR1 as SNHLY and CDR2 as FYNNEI. CDR3 in amino acids: CATRTDLSSYNEQFF. The CDR3, as DNA: TGTGCCACCCGGACAGACCTCAGCTCCTACAATGAGCAGTTCTTC.

The chain employs TRBV30 and TRBJ2-1; D gene uncertain. V lost 2 bases, J lost 8 bases, and 4 bases lay in between. This CDR3 region has 10 residues. In germline, CDR1 is GTSNPN, CDR2 SVGIG (reference sequence). CDR3 DNA: TGTGCCTGGAGTTCGGATGAGCAGTTCTTC. It is translated as CAWSSDEQFF.

The chain uses TRBV20-1 and TRBJ1-6, with 8 bases identical to TRBD1. Germline loops: CDR1 DFQATT, CDR2 SNEGSKA (reference sequence). The CDR3 has 15 amino acids. Germline trimming cut 3 bases from V and 9 bases from J; bases unmatched to any gene: 10. The DNA of the CDR3 is TGCAGTGCTAGTAGGTGGGGGGACAGGCCTTCACCCCTCCACTTT. Translating it yields CSASRWGDRPSPLHF.

The chain combines TRBV30 with TRBJ2-3; the match to TRBD1 covers 7 bases. With V trimmed by 3 bases and J by 2 bases, 5 bases remained unmatched. There are 14 residues in the CDR3. Germline V gene lookup returns CDR1 GTSNPN and CDR2 SVGIG (reference sequence). As DNA, the CDR3 is TGTGCCTGGAGACGACAGGGACCCACAGATACGCAGTATTTT. Translating it yields CAWRRQGPTDTQYF.

This clone was counted only a few times. This sequence joins TRBV9 and TRBJ1-3; 7 positions agree with TRBD1. The CDR3 loop spans 15 amino acids. Germline V gene sequence: CDR1 SGDLS, CDR2 YYNGEE. V gave up 4 bases and J gave up 0 bases; unmatched junction bases: 4. DNA for the CDR3: TGTGCCAGCAGCCCTGGGACAGTCTCTGGAAACACCATATATTTT. This sequence encodes CASSPGTVSGNTIYF.

V gene TRBV9 combines with J gene TRBJ1-5; D is unresolved. The CDR3 runs to 15 residues. Germline CDR1 and CDR2: SGDLS and YYNGEE. V gave up 0 bases and J gave up 7 bases, with 14 bases separating them. The CDR3 bases are TGTGCCAGCAGCGTAGCTCAAGGGCCCGGGCAGCCCCAGCATTTT. It is translated as CASSVAQGPGQPQHF.

This clone occurred a few times. The V call is TRBV10-1, the J call TRBJ2-1; 7 nucleotides agree with TRBD1. CDR3 length equals 13 residues. V lost 10 bases and J lost 7; bases outside the gene matches: 10. Looked up from germline, CDR1 is WNHNN and CDR2 is SYGVQD (reference sequence). Written as DNA, the CDR3 is TGCGCCATACCCGACAGGGCTTCGAATGAGCAGTTCTTC. Translated: CAIPDRASNEQFF.

Only one count was recorded for this clone. At one of its ends the junction is not consistent with the germline gene, which may arise from a read error. This rearrangement joins TRBV7-8 to TRBJ2-5; weak D call: TRBD1 (6 bases). The length of the CDR3 is 13 residues. Germline-derived CDR1 and CDR2 are SGHVS and FQNEAQ. The CDR3 protein is CASSLGGRGTQYF. The CDR3 DNA reads as TGTGCCAGCAGTTTAGGGGGTAGAGGGACCCAGTACTTC. Complete variable domain (other parts from reference TRBV7-8 and TRBJ2-5): GAGVSQSPRYKVAKRGQDVALRCDPISGHVSLFWYQQALGQGPEFLTYFQNEAQLDKSGLPSDRFFAERPEGSVSTLKIQRTQQEDSAVYLCASSLGGRGTQYFGPGTRLLVL.

J is TRBJ1-5 and V is TRBV30; the D gene is possibly TRBD1 (5 bases). Germline V gene data show CDR1 as GTSNPN and CDR2 as SVGIG (reference sequence). The CDR3 length is 13 residues. V shed 0 bases and J shed 9 bases, with 12 bases lying between them. Here the CDR3 DNA reads TGTGCCTGGAGTGTGCAGGGATCCCCGCCCCAGCATTTT. Protein product: CAWSVQGSPPQHF.

This sequence joins TRBV7-2 and TRBJ2-5, with unresolved D. Trimming shortened V by 1 base and J by 2 bases, and 8 bases separated the two germline ends. From germline, CDR1 is SGHTA and CDR2 FQGNSA. CDR3 length: 14 amino acids. CDR3 loop: CASSLVEWQETQYF. The CDR3 nucleotides are TGTGCCAGCAGCTTAGTGGAGTGGCAAGAGACCCAGTACTTC.

J is TRBJ1-3 and V is TRBV2, with D hard to call. This CDR3 comprises 15 residues. The germline V and J ends were trimmed by 6 bases and 2 bases, with 14 bases remaining between them. Per the germline V gene, CDR1 is SNHLY and CDR2 is FYNNEI. The CDR3 region has the DNA TGTGCCAGCAGGGAATTTGTGGTGGCTGGAAACACCATATATTTT. Translated, it gives CASREFVVAGNTIYF.

This clone was found once. The chain is built from TRBV20-1 and TRBJ2-3; 9 nucleotides agree with TRBD1. With 3 bases clipped from V and 4 bases from J, the junction kept 11 bases outside the gene matches. Germline CDR1 is DFQATT and CDR2 is SNEGSKA (reference sequence). The CDR3 has 16 amino acids. CDR3 protein: CSASPRTGDGPDTQYF. CDR3 DNA sequence: TGCAGTGCTAGTCCCCGGACAGGGGATGGCCCAGATACGCAGTATTTT.

The chain employs TRBV10-2 and TRBJ1-5; weak D call: TRBD1 (5 bases). Germline V gene lookup returns CDR1 WSHSY and CDR2 SAAADI. Trimming cost V 3 bases and J 2 bases, with 17 bases left between them. CDR3 length: 17 amino acids. CDR3 nucleotide sequence: TGCGCCAGCAGTGAAACTAGGGATCTGGGGGGCAATCAGCCCCAGCATTTT. It specifies CASSETRDLGGNQPQHF.

This clone was seen a single time. The genes are TRBV7-2 and TRBJ1-5; D uncertain. Looked up from germline, CDR1 is SGHTA and CDR2 is FQGNSA. The V end was cut by 0 bases, the J end by 1 base, with 10 bases between. This CDR3 comprises 16 residues. CDR3 protein: CASSLAWQRSNQPQHF. CDR3 DNA: TGTGCCAGCAGCTTAGCATGGCAGCGGAGCAATCAGCCCCAGCATTTT.

This chain uses TRBV15 with TRBJ2-5, with D possibly being TRBD1 or TRBD2 (5 bases each). With 0 bases removed from V and 5 bases from J, the gap between germline ends came to 13 bases. The CDR3 totals 15 residues. Germline V CDR1 and CDR2: LNHNV, YYDKDF (reference sequence). The CDR3 DNA sequence: TGTGCCACCAGCAGAGATGGTCTCGGGGACGAGACCCAGTACTTC. It encodes CATSRDGLGDETQYF.

The V and J genes are TRBV18 and TRBJ1-5, with 7 bases that match TRBD1. Per germline, CDR1 KGHSH and CDR2 LQKENI. The CDR3 spans 16 residues. The V and J ends lost 0 bases and 7 bases, in that order; junction bases with no gene match: 9. The CDR3 spells CASSPPESGGGQPQHF. The CDR3 bases are TGTGCCAGCTCACCACCGGAGTCAGGGGGAGGGCAGCCCCAGCATTTT. The full variable domain, with the rest looked up from reference TRBV18 and TRBJ1-5, is NAGVMQNPRHLVRRRGQEARLRCSPMKGHSHVYWYRQLPEEGLKFMVYLQKENIIDESGMPKERFSAEFPKEGPSILRIQQVVRGDSAAYFCASSPPESGGGQPQHFGDGTRLSIL.

The chain has TRBV5-4 and TRBJ2-3; 10 nucleotides line up with TRBD1. V dropped 3 bases and J dropped 3; count of bases not matched to a gene: 4. Germline-derived CDR1 and CDR2 are SGHNT and YYREEE (reference sequence). This CDR3 region has 15 residues. The chain's CDR3 is CASSSGTGATDTQYF. The CDR3 DNA reads TGTGCCAGCAGCTCCGGGACAGGGGCGACAGATACGCAGTATTTT.